The 6 T cell receptor beta chains below all came from one sample that was sequenced in a study of cytomegalovirus exposure and HLA in healthy donors. PCR primers comprised 60 Vbeta and 13 Jbeta primers. Only in-frame clones appear in the TCRdb table, and some are missing; sequencing was by immunoSEQ multiplex PCR. Of some 87,000 clones in the sample, approximately 79% are singletons; the top ten hold roughly a fifth. Sequencing used PBMCs. These receptors came from a woman aged 40 to 50 in good health and CMV-seropositive.

This sequence joins TRBV4-1 and TRBJ2-1; D gene unclear. The V end was cut by 2 bases, the J end by 6 bases, with 8 bases between. There are 13 residues in the CDR3. The germline CDR1 and CDR2 sequences are MGHRA and YSYEKL. In DNA, the CDR3 is TGCGCCAGCAGCCAACCACTCGGCAATGAGCAGTTCTTC. Encoded protein: CASSQPLGNEQFF.

V is TRBV5-1 and J is TRBJ1-1; D unclear. The germline V gene has CDR1 SGHRS and CDR2 YFSETQ. Deletions cut 0 bases from V and 3 bases from J, with 15 bases between. The length of the CDR3 is 16 residues. CDR3 coding DNA: TGCGCCAGCAGCTTGGATGGGCCCTTCCTTCACACTGAAGCTTTCTTT. Translating gives CASSLDGPFLHTEAFF. Drawing the rest from reference TRBV5-1 and TRBJ1-1, the complete variable domain is KAGVTQTPRYLIKTRGQQVTLSCSPISGHRSVSWYQQTPGQGLQFLFEYFSETQRNKGNFPGRFSGRQFSNSRSEMNVSTLELGDSALYLCASSLDGPFLHTEAFFGQGTRLTVV.

The J gene is TRBJ1-1, the V gene TRBV6-5, with a weak D call TRBD1 (6 bases). Trimming left V 0 bases short and J 2 bases short, with 10 bases between. CDR1 is MNHEY and CDR2 is SVGAGI in the germline V gene. The CDR3 extends over 15 amino acids. The CDR3 loop is CASSYSRGFNTEAFF. CDR3 nucleotide sequence: TGTGCCAGCAGTTACTCGAGGGGGTTTAACACTGAAGCTTTCTTT.

V usage is TRBV29-1 and J usage is TRBJ2-1; D remains unclear. CDR3 length equals 12 residues. V lost 7 bases and J lost 0, with 7 bases in between. CDR1 and CDR2 from the germline V gene are SQVTM and ANQGSEA. CDR3 DNA sequence: TGCAGCGGAGATGGCTCCTACAATGAGCAGTTCTTC. Translating gives CSGDGSYNEQFF.

The chain has TRBV19 and TRBJ1-5, with D possibly matching TRBD1 (6 bases). Germline CDR1 LNHDA, CDR2 SQIVND (reference sequence). Trimming took 5 bases from V and 7 from J, leaving 12 bases between them. The CDR3 runs 13 residues. The CDR3 DNA follows: TGTGCCAGTAGTGGCAGGGGTGGCCAGCCCCAGCATTTT. Translation gives CASSGRGGQPQHF.

The chain recombines TRBV5-1 with TRBJ2-3; 13 nucleotides agree with TRBD2. The CDR3 runs 16 residues. The V and J ends lost 0 bases and 6 bases, in that order; junction bases with no gene match: 4. Germline CDR1 reads SGHRS; CDR2 reads YFSETQ. In nucleotides, the CDR3 is TGCGCCAGCAGCTTGGTGACTAGCGGGGGGCTTGATACGCAGTATTTT. Its protein product is CASSLVTSGGLDTQYF.